Reported below is one TCR beta chain. The antigen remains unidentified. The data belong to a study of long-term antiretroviral therapy in people with HIV. Overall study results and limits: No data were available on ART adherence, viral resistance or therapy changes.

Running of the v3.0 immunoSEQ assay took place at survey level. Using immunoSEQ multiplex PCR, the repertoire was profiled, and TCRdb retains in-frame clones only, with some absent. The profile shows roughly 17,000 clones, over 75% of them singletons. The CDR3 has 17 residues. CDR1 is LNHDA and CDR2 is SQIVND in the germline V gene (reference sequence). V shed 1 base and J shed 6 bases, with 18 bases lying between them. This TCR was sampled from a man aged 18 to 29 with HIV. The specimen was unsorted PBMCs, collected 0.3 years after starting antiretroviral therapy. The chain recombines TRBV19 with TRBJ2-2, with D perhaps being TRBD1 or TRBD2 (6 bases each). The CDR3 loop reads CASSIATGGEGAGELFF. CDR3 sequence (DNA): TGTGCCAGTAGTATAGCAACCGGGGGCGAGGGGGCCGGGGAGCTGTTTTTT. Using reference TRBV19 and TRBJ2-2 for the parts outside the CDR3, the full variable domain is DGGITQSPKYLFRKEGQNVTLSCEQNLNHDAMYWYRQDPGQGLRLIYYSQIVNDFQKGDIAEGYSVSREKKESFPLTVTSAQKNPTAFYLCASSIATGGEGAGELFFGEGSRLTVL.